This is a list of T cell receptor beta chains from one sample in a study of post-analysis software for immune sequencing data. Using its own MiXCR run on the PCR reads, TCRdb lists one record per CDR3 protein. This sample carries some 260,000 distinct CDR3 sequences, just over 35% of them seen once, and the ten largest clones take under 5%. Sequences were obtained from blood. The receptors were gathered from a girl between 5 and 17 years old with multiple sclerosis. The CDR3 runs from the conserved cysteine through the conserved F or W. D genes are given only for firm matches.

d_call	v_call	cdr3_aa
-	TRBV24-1	CATRETSTDTQYF
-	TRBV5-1	CASSLERGEQFF
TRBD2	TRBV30	CAWSQREGPGDEQFF
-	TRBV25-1	CASSESRVDEKLFF
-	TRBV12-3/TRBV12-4	CASSQQGGNQPQHF
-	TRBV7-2	CASSLGGIETQYF
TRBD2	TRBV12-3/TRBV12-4	CASSFWQIPIAGVRTYEQYF
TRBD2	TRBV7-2	CASSFFSSGTYNEQFF
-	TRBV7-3	CASSPDLTSTDTQYF
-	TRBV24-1	CATSDLSNQPQHF
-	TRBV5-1	CASSELAEGTGELFF
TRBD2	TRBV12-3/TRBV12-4	CASSSWTSGWGTDTQYF
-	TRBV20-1	CSVNSGLRTNYEQYF
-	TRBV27	CASWDSQSSYEQYF
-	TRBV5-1	CASTDYSDTQYF
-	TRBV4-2	CASSQDRRDMNSGANVLTF
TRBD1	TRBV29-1	CSVVAQGASPYNEQFF